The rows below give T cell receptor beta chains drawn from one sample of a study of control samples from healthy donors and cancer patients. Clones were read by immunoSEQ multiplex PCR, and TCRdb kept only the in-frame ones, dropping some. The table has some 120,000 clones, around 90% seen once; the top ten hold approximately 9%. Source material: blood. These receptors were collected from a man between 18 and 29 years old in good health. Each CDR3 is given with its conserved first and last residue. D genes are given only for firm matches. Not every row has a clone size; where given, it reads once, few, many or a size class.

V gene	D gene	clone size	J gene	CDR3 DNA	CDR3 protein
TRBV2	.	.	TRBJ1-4	TGTGCCAGCAACTTACTGGGAGCGGAAAAACTGTTTTTT	CASNLLGAEKLFF
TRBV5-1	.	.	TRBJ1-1	TGCGCCAGCAGCTTCGCAGGGCTTAACACTGAAGCTTTCTTT	CASSFAGLNTEAFF
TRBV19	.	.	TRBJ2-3	TGTGCCAGTACCGCGGGAGGCAGGGGGCCAGATACGCAGTATTTT	CASTAGGRGPDTQYF
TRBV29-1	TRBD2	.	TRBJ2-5	TGCAGCGTAGCGACTAGCGTCGGGGAGACCCAGTACTTC	CSVATSVGETQYF
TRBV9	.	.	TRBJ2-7	TGTGCCAGCAGCGTCTTCGGGACATCCTACGAGCAGTACTTC	CASSVFGTSYEQYF
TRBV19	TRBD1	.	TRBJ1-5	TGTGCCAGCAAACCTCGGGACAGTCTTACGCCCCAGCATTTT	CASKPRDSLTPQHF
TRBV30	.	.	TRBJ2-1	TGTGCCTGGAGTAGCCTAAGCGGTTACAATGAGCAGTTCTTC	CAWSSLSGYNEQFF
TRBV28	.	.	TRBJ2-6	TGTGCCAGCAGTTCTCTCTTTGAACAGAGATACCAAATCTCTGGGGCCAACGTCCTGACTTTC	CASSSLFEQRYQISGANVLTF
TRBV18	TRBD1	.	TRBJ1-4	TGTGCCAGCTCACCGGGACAGGTTAATGAAAAACTGTTTTTT	CASSPGQVNEKLFF
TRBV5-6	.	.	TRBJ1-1	TGTGCCACTTCAACAGAAAAGAACACTGAAGCTTTCTTT	CATSTEKNTEAFF
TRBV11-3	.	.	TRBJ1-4	TGTGCCAGCAGCCCCCAGTTATTCGCTAATGAAAAACTGTTTTTT	CASSPQLFANEKLFF
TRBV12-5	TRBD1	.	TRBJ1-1	TGTGCTAGTGGTTTGGGACAGGGCTCAAACACTGAAGCTTTCTTT	CASGLGQGSNTEAFF
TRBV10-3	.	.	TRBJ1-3	TGTGCCATCAGTGATGGGGAAGGAGGAAACACCATATATTTT	CAISDGEGGNTIYF
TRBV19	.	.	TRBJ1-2	TGTGCCTCCGGGAGGCGGGCAGATAACTATGGCTACACCTTC	CASGRRADNYGYTF
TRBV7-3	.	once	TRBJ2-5	TGTGCCAGCAGCTTAGGGAACCAAGAGACCCAGTACTTC	CASSLGNQETQYF
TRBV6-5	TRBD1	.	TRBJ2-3	TGTGCCAGCAGGGACAGGGGATACACAGATACGCAGTATTTT	CASRDRGYTDTQYF
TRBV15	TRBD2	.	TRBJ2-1	TGTGCCACCAGCAGAGATTTCGAGCGGGGGGGTAACAATGAGCAGTTCTTC	CATSRDFERGGNNEQFF